This record covers a single TCR beta chain. What it binds is not known. The authors prepared the TCRbeta library with unique molecular identifiers. One entry per CDR3 protein results from TCRdb running MiXCR on the PCR reads. Of around 960,000 distinct CDR3 sequences listed, roughly 29% were seen once; the top ten hold more than 25%. This specimen belongs to a study of T-cell reconstitution after alpha-beta-depleted transplantation in children. General study points: T-cell counts and diversity were attributed mostly to newly produced T cells one year after transplant. Roughly two months post-transplant, alpha-beta T cells reportedly originated from several hundred graft clones that had expanded.

This TCR derives from a boy under two years old who had a stem cell transplant for SCID, so the T cells may come from the graft donor. Sample: PBMCs, mostly from graft donor cells, taken 360 days after TCRalphabeta/CD19-depleted stem cell transplant.

The CDR3 here is CASSSGQGARNEQFF. CDR3 sequence (DNA): TGTGCCAGCAGCTCAGGTCAGGGGGCAAGAAATGAGCAGTTCTTC. This chain joins TRBV11-1 and TRBJ2-1, with TRBD1 identical over 8 bases. The trim removed 4 bases at V and 7 bases at J, leaving 9 bases unmatched. Germline loops: CDR1 SGHAT, CDR2 FQDESV (reference sequence). The CDR3 is made up of 15 amino acids.